This entry features one T cell receptor (beta chain) sequence. There is no known antigen for this receptor. Within one base of it there is no much larger clone, and no base qualities were kept. TCRbeta CDR3 regions were amplified from genomic DNA by means of the immunoSEQ Assay, a bias-controlled multiplex PCR. Regarding the original processing steps: The number of nucleated cells in each sample was estimated from the amplification of reference gene primers within the assay. To quantify the absolute abundance of each unique TCRbeta CDR3 rearrangement, sequence reads were collapsed and filtered. For each sample, productive Simpson clonality was calculated as the square root of Simpson's diversity index across productive rearrangements. The source is immuneACCESS, and TCRdb retained only in-frame sequences with V and J called. Part of the clones is not carried over; for the studies checked, unresolved V genes explain less than half of this, and the remainder is unexplained. V and J calls and clone size are those listed in that table; D and trimming were worked out from the DNA. Across this sample there are about 59,000 clones, with about four fifths seen only once. The ten largest clones add up to under 30% of the sample.

The collaborating institutions used their own protocols to collect whole blood in K2EDTA tubes. For TCRbeta analysis, collaborators shipped samples as frozen whole blood, isolated PBMCs, or DNA extracted from either of those sample types. The entry originates in a study of blood T cell repertoires in COVID-19 (dated by TCRdb to between 2020 and 2021). With respect to the entire study: Samples from collaborators originated in the United States, Italy and Spain and spanned both the acute and convalescent phases of COVID-19. The material from the prospective study consisted of cDNA or gDNA derived from T cells, B-cell-depleted T cells, or PBMCs. Subjects who had been exposed to COVID-19, were actively infected with it, or had recovered from it provided the deeply sampled blood TCRbeta repertoires that made up the dataset. The repertoires were released in a freely available public database meant as a resource for research on the immune response to SARS-CoV-2. The samples were drawn from two sources: the first 160 participants of the ongoing ImmuneRACE study, and approximately 1,300 subjects contributed by 6 global collaborators. Sample metadata almost always included a de-identified subject ID, COVID-19 status, age in years and sex. HLA class I and class II types, where available, came from metadata supplied by the sample provider rather than from assay-based typing. Paper-wide results and their limitations: Clinical and demographic metadata were provided uncurated, with the amount varying by source and participant.

The source is a woman older than 75 with active or convalescent COVID-19. Sequencing was done on a sample of peripheral blood.

Here is the DNA: TGTGCCATACAGGGTAGGGTCGCCGATACGCAGTATTTT. This is translated as CAIQGRVADTQYF. The chain employs TRBV12-3 or TRBV12-4 and TRBJ2-3; TRBD1 is perhaps the D gene, given 6 matching bases. CDR3 length: 13 amino acids, cysteine to phenylalanine. Solely the CDR3 DNA is kept, with 39 bases framed from the first base. The junction carries 17 bases between V and J, which are trimmed by 10 bases and 6 bases respectively.